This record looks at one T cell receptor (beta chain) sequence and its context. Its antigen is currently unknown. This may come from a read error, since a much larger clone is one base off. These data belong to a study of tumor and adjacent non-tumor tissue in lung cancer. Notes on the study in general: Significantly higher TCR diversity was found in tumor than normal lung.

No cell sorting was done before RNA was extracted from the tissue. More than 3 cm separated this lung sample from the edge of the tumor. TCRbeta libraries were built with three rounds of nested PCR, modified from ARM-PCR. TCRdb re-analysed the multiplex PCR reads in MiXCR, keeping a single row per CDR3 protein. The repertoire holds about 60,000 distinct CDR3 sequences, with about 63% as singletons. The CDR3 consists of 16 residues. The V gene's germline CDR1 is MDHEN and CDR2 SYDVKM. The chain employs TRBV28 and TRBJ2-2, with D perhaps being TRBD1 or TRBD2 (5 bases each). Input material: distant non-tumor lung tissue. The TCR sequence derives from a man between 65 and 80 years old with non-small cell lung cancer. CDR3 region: CASVSRGTKNTGEMFF. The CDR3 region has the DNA TGTGCCAGCGTCTCCCGTGGGACGAAGAACACCGGGGAGATGTTTTTT.